This record concerns one T cell receptor (beta chain) sequence. V lost 3 bases to trimming and J lost 9 bases; unmatched junction nucleotides: 9. CDR1 DFQATT and CDR2 SNEGSKA come from the germline V gene (reference sequence). The CDR3 contains 14 residues. This record comes from a study of blood T cell repertoires in COVID-19. Study at large: Researchers got acute and convalescent COVID-19 samples from the United States, Italy and Spain. Sources were T cells, B-cell-depleted T cells, or PBMCs; the material itself was cDNA or gDNA.

Profiled with immunoSEQ multiplex PCR; TCRdb holds only in-frame clones, not every one. The profile shows a few hundred thousand clones, just over 90% of them singletons. Study members were between 18 and 89 years old and lived in 24 US regions. The sample was PBMCs or T cells enriched from blood (not recorded which). This TCR came from a woman aged 40 to 50 who had been exposed to COVID-19. The J gene is TRBJ2-1, the V gene TRBV20-1, with 9 nucleotides matching TRBD2. Written as DNA, the CDR3 is TGCAGTGCTAGTGGTAGCGGGGGCATGATTGAGCAGTTCTTC. It is translated as CSASGSGGMIEQFF.